This T cell receptor (beta chain) emerged from a study of radiation and T cells in renal cell carcinoma. Study-wide results and limits: Baseline intratumoral clonotype presence is unknown without pretreatment biopsies. Top tumor clonotypes rose in blood 2 weeks post-radiation, then contracted.

A word on this clone: Its antigen remains unidentified.

Measured with immunoSEQ multiplex PCR; TCRdb has only the in-frame clones, and not every one. The data contain some 130,000 clones, 75% to 85% of them singletons. The time point is: blood 2 weeks post-SBRT. Specified treatment: 15 Gy SBRT to primary tumor, nephrectomy 4 weeks later. Radiation-treated patients gave blood at baseline, week 2 and week 4. The patient's renal cell carcinoma had clear cell pathology. The CDR3 covers 11 residues. Germline values: CDR1 MDHEN, CDR2 SYDVKM. Trimming pared 6 bases from V and 1 base from J, leaving 2 bases between. The chain employs TRBV28 and TRBJ2-3; no clear D gene. The sequence was collected from a woman aged 55-70 years with renal cell carcinoma. Material: blood, obtained from a patient whose treatment included radiotherapy and nephrectomy. The CDR3 protein is CASSRTDTQYF. CDR3 DNA: TGTGCCAGCAGCCGCACAGATACGCAGTATTTT. The whole variable domain, remainder taken from reference TRBV28 and TRBJ2-3, is DVKVTQSSRYLVKRTGEKVFLECVQDMDHENMFWYRQDPGLGLRLIYFSYDVKMKEKGDIPEGYSVSREKKERFSLILESASTNQTSMYLCASSRTDTQYFGPGTRLTVL.